The clone carrying this T cell receptor beta chain has more than one count but fewer than ten. Its antigen remains unknown. The sample belongs to a study of molecular identifiers for immune sequencing clone quantification. Study-wide points: Clonotypes topping 20 RNA copies carried over 99% of effector molecules but under 1% of naive ones.

This CDR3 has 14 amino acids. The germline CDR1 and CDR2 sequences are MNHEY and SMNVEV (reference sequence). Deletions cut 2 bases from V and 5 bases from J, with 9 bases between. One entry per CDR3 protein results from TCRdb running MiXCR on the PCR reads. The table includes about 330,000 distinct CDR3 sequences, about 22% detected once. The chain employs TRBV27 and TRBJ2-2; the D call may be TRBD1 or TRBD2 (5 bases each). The sequence was collected from a human donor in good health. Some libraries in this study had Jurkat cell RNA spiked in. Sequenced input: naive CD8+ T cells from blood, with Jurkat cell RNA spiked in. Indicated subset: FACS-sorted CD8+CD4-CCR7+CD45RA+ naive T cells. CDR3 bases: TGTGCCAGCAGTTTACTGGGGGAAACCGGGGAGCTGTTTTTT. Protein sequence: CASSLLGETGELFF.